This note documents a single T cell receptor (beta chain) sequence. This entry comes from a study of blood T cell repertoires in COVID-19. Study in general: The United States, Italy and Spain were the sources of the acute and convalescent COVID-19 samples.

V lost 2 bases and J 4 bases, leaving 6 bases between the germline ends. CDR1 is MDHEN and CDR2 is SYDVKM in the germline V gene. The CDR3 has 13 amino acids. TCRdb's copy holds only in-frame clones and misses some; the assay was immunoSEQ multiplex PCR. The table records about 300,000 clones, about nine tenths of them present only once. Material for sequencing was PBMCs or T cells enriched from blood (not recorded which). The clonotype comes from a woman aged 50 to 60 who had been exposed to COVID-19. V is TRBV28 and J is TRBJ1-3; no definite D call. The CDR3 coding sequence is TGTGCCAGCAGTTTAGAACAGGGAAACACCATATATTTT. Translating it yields CASSLEQGNTIYF.